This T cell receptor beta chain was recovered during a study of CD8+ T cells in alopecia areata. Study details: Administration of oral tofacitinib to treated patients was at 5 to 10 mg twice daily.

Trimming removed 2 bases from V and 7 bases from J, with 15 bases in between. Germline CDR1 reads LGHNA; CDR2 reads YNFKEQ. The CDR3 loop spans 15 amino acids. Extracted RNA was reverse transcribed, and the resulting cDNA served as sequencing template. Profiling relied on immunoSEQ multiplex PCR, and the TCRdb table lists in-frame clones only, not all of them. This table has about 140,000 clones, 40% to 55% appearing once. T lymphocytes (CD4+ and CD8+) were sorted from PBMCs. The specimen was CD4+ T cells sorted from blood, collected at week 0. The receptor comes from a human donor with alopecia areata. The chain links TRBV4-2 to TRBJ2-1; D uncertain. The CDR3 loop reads CASSQTEGPANEQFF. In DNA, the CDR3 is TGTGCCAGCAGCCAAACCGAAGGTCCGGCAAATGAGCAGTTCTTC.